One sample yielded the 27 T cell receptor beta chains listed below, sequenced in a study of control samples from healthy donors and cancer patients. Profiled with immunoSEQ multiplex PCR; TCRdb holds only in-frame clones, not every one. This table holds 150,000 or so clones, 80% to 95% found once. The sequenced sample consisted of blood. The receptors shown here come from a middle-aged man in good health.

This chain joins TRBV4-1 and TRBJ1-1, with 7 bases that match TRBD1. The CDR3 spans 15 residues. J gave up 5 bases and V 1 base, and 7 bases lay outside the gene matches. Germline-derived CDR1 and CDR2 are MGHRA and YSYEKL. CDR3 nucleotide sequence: TGCGCCAGCAGCCAAGGAGCTCACAGGGGAACTGAAGCTTTCTTT. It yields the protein CASSQGAHRGTEAFF.

CDR3 nucleotides: TGTGCCAGCAGCTGGGGGGAAGAGACCCAGTACTTC. Translation gives CASSWGEETQYF. The chain joins TRBV11-1 to TRBJ2-5, with D perhaps TRBD2 (6 bases). The V and J ends lost 4 bases and 3 bases respectively, with 6 bases between them. This CDR3 has 12 residues. Germline lookup yields CDR1 SGHAT and CDR2 FQDESV (reference sequence).

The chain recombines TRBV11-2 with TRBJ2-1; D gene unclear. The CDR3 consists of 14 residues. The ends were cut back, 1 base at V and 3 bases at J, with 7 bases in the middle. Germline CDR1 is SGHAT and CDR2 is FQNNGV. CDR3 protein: CASSLVPGYNEQFF. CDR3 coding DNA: TGTGCCAGCAGCTTAGTTCCGGGCTACAATGAGCAGTTCTTC.

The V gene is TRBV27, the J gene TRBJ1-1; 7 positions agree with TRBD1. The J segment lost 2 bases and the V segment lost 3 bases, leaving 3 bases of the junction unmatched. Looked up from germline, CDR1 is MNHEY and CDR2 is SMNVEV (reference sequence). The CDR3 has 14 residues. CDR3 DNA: TGTGCCAGCAGTTTCCACAGGGGAAACACTGAAGCTTTCTTT. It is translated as CASSFHRGNTEAFF.

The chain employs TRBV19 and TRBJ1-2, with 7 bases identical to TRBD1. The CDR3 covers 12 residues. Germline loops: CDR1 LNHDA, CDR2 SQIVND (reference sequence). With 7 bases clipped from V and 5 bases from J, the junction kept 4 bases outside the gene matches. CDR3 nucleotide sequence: TGTGCCAGTATTGGGGACAGATATGGCTACACCTTC. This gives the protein CASIGDRYGYTF.

CDR3 amino acids: CATSDSRRAFF. In DNA form, the CDR3 reads TGTGCCACCAGTGATTCCCGAAGGGCTTTCTTT. The chain employs TRBV24-1 and TRBJ1-1; D unclear. V dropped 2 bases and J dropped 11 bases, with 8 bases sitting between them. This CDR3 has 11 residues. Germline values: CDR1 KGHDR, CDR2 SFDVKD.

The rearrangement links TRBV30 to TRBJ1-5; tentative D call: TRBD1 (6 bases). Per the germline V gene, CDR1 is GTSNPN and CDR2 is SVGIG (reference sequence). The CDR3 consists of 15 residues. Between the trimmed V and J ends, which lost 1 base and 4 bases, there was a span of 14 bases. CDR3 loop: CAWSGRGGTNQPQHF. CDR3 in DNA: TGTGCCTGGAGTGGCCGGGGGGGGACAAATCAGCCCCAGCATTTT.

CDR3 coding DNA: TGTGCCTGGAGAACTCGGGAGACCCAGTACTTC. This gives the protein CAWRTRETQYF. The gene calls are TRBV30 and TRBJ2-5, with D hard to call. The germline V gene encodes CDR1 GTSNPN and CDR2 SVGIG (reference sequence). This CDR3 has 11 amino acids. The V end lost 3 bases, the J end lost 5 bases, and 7 bases lay between the germline ends.

The CDR3 nucleotides are TGCGCCAGCAGCGGACAGACAGGAACGAACACCGGGGAGCTGTTTTTT. This gives the protein CASSGQTGTNTGELFF. The chain couples TRBV5-1 to TRBJ2-2; possibly TRBD1 for D (6 bases). The CDR3 covers 16 residues. Germline V CDR1 and CDR2: SGHRS, YFSETQ. V was cut by 4 bases and J by 0 bases, with 13 bases left in between. The variable domain in full, completed from reference TRBV5-1 and TRBJ2-2, reads KAGVTQTPRYLIKTRGQQVTLSCSPISGHRSVSWYQQTPGQGLQFLFEYFSETQRNKGNFPGRFSGRQFSNSRSEMNVSTLELGDSALYLCASSGQTGTNTGELFFGEGSRLTVL.

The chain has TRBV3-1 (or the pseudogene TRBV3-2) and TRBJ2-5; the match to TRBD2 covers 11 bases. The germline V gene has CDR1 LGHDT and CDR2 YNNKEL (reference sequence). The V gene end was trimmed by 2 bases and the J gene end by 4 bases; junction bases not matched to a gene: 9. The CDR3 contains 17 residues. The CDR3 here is CASSQRVLAGGLETQYF. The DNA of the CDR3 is TGTGCCAGCAGCCAAAGGGTGTTAGCGGGGGGGCTAGAGACCCAGTACTTC.

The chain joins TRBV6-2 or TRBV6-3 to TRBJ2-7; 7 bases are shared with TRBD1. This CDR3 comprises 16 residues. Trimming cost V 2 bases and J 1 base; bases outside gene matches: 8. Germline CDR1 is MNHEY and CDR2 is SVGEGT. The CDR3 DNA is TGTGCCAGCAGTTACGAATCCGGGACAGTATCCTACGAGCAGTACTTC. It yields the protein CASSYESGTVSYEQYF.

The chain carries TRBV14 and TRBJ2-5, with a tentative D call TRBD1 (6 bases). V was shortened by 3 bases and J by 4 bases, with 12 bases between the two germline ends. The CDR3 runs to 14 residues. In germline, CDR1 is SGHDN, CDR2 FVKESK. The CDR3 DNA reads TGTGCCAGCAGCCAGCAGGGGCAGGGAGAGACCCAGTACTTC. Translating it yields CASSQQGQGETQYF. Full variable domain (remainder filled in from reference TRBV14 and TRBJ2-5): EAGVTQFPSHSVIEKGQTVTLRCDPISGHDNLYWYRRVMGKEIKFLLHFVKESKQDESGMPNNRFLAERTGGTYSTLKVQPAELEDSGVYFCASSQQGQGETQYFGPGTRLLVL.

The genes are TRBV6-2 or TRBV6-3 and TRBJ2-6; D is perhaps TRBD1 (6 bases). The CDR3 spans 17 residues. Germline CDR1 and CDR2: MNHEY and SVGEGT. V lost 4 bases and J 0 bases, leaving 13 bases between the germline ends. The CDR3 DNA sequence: TGTGCCAGCAGTTCCGACAGGTTTCCCTCTGGGGCCAACGTCCTGACTTTC. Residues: CASSSDRFPSGANVLTF.

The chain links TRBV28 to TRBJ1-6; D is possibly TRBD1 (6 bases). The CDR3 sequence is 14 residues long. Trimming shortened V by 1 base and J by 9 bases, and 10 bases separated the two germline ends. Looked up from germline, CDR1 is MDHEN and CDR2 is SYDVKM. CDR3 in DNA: TGTGCCAGCAGTTTATTAGGGGGGCGTTCACCCCTCCACTTT. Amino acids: CASSLLGGRSPLHF.

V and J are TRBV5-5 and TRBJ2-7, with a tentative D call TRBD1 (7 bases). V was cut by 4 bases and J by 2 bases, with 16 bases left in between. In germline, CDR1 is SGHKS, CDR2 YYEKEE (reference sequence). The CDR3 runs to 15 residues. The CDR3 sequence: CASSVNRGGAYEQYF. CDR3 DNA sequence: TGTGCCAGCAGCGTGAACAGGGGAGGCGCCTACGAGCAGTACTTC. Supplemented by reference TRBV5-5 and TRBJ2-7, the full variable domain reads DAGVTQSPTHLIKTRGQQVTLRCSPISGHKSVSWYQQVLGQGPQFIFQYYEKEERGRGNFPDRFSARQFPNYSSELNVNALLLGDSALYLCASSVNRGGAYEQYFGPGTRLTVT.

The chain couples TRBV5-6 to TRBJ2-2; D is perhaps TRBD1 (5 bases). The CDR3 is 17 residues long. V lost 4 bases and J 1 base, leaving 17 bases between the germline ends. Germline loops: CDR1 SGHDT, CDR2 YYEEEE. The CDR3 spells CASSPIGQGLNTGELFF. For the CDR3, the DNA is TGTGCCAGCAGCCCCATTGGGCAGGGATTGAACACCGGGGAGCTGTTTTTT.

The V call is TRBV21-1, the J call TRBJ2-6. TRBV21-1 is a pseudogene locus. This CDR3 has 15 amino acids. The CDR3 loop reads CASLCGGRGANVLTF. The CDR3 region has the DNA TGTGCCAGCCTCTGTGGGGGGCGTGGGGCCAACGTCCTGACTTTC.

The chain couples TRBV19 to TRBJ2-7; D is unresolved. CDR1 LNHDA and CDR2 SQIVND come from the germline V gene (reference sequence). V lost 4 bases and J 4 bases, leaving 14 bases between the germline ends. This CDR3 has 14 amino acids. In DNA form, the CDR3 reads TGTGCCAGTAGTACCGGCCGGACCATTTACGAGCAGTACTTC. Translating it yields CASSTGRTIYEQYF.

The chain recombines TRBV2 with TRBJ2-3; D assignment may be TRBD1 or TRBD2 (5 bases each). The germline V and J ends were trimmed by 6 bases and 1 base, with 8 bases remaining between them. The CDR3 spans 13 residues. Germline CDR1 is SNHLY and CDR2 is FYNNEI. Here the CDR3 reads CASRVGGTDTQYF. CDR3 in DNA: TGTGCCAGCAGAGTGGGGGGCACAGATACGCAGTATTTT.

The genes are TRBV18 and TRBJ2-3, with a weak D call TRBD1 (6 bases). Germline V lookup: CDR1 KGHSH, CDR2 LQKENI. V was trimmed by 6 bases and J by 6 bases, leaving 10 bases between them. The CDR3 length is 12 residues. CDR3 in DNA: TGTGCCAGCTCTGGGGACACGGATACGCAGTATTTT. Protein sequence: CASSGDTDTQYF.

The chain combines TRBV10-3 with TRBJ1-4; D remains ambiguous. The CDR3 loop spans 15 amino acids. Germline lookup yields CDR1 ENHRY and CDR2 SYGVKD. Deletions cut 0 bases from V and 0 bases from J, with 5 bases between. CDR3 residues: CAISESQATNEKLFF. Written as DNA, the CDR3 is TGTGCCATCAGTGAGTCTCAGGCAACTAATGAAAAACTGTTTTTT.

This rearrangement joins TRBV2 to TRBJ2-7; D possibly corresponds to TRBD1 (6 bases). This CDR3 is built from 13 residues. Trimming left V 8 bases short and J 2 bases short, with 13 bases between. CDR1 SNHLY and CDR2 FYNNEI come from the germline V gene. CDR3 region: CASLGAVTYEQYF. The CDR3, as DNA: TGTGCCAGCCTGGGGGCGGTTACCTACGAGCAGTACTTC.

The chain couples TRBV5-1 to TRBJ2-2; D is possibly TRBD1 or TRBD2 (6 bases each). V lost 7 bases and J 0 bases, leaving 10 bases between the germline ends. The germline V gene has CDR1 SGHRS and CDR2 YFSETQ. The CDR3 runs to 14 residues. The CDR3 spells CASARGPNTGELFF. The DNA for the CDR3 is TGCGCCAGCGCTCGGGGGCCGAACACCGGGGAGCTGTTTTTT.

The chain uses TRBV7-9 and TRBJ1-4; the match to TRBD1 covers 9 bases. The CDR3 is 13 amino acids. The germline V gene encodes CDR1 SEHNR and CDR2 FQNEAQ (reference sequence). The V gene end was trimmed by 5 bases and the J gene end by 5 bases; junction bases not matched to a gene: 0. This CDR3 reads CASSGTGNEKLFF. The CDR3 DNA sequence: TGTGCCAGCAGCGGGACAGGGAATGAAAAACTGTTTTTT.

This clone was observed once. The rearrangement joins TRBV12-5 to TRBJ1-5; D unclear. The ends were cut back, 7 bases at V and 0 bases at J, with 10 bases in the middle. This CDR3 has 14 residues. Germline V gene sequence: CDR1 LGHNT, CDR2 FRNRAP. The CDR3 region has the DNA TGTGCTAGTGCCCAGCAAAATAGCAATCAGCCCCAGCATTTT. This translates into CASAQQNSNQPQHF.

The CDR3 DNA sequence: TGTGCCAGCAGCGTAGACCCCTCAGATACGCAGTATTTT. Amino acid sequence: CASSVDPSDTQYF. The gene calls are TRBV9 and TRBJ2-3; no definite D call. The CDR3 consists of 13 residues. Trimming cost V 0 bases and J 4 bases, with 6 bases left between them. Germline V gene sequence: CDR1 SGDLS, CDR2 YYNGEE.

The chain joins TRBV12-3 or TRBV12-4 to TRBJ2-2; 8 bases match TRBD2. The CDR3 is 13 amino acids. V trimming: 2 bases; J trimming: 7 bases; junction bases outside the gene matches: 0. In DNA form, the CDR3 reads TGTGCCAGCAGTTTACTAGCGGGCGGGGAGCTGTTTTTT. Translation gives CASSLLAGGELFF.